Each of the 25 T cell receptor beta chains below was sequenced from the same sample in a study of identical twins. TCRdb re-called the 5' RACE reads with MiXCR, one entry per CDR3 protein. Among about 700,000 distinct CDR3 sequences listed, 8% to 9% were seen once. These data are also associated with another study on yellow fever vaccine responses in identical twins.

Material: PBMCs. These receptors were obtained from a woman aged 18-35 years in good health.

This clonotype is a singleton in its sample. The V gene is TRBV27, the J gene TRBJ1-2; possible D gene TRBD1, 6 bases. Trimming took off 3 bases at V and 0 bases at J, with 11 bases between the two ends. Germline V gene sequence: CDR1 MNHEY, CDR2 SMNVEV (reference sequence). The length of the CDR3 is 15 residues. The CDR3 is CASSFWGAANYGYTF. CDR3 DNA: TGTGCCAGCAGTTTTTGGGGGGCAGCTAACTATGGCTACACCTTC.

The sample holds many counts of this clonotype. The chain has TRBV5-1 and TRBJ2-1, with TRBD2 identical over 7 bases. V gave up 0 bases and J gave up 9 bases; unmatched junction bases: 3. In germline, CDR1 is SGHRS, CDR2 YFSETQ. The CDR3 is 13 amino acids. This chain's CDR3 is CASSLGGSGEQFF. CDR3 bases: TGCGCCAGCAGCTTGGGCGGGAGTGGTGAGCAGTTCTTC. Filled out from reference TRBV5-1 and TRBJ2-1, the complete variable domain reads KAGVTQTPRYLIKTRGQQVTLSCSPISGHRSVSWYQQTPGQGLQFLFEYFSETQRNKGNFPGRFSGRQFSNSRSEMNVSTLELGDSALYLCASSLGGSGEQFFGPGTRLTVL.

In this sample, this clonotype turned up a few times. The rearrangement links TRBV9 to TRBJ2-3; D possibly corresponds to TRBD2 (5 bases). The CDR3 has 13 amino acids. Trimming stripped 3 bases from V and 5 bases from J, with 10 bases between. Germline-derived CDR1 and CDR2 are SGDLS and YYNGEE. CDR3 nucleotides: TGTGCCAGCAGCGGAGGGAATCGAGATACGCAGTATTTT. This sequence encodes CASSGGNRDTQYF. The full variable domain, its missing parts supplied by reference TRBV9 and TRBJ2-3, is DSGVTQTPKHLITATGQRVTLRCSPRSGDLSVYWYQQSLDQGLQFLIQYYNGEERAKGNILERFSAQQFPDLHSELNLSSLELGDSALYFCASSGGNRDTQYFGPGTRLTVL.

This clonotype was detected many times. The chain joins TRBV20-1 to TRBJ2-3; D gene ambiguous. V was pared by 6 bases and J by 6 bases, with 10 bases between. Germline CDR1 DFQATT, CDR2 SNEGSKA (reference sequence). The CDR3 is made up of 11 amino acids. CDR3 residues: CSAKSRDTQYF. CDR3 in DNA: TGCAGTGCGAAATCAAGGGATACGCAGTATTTT.

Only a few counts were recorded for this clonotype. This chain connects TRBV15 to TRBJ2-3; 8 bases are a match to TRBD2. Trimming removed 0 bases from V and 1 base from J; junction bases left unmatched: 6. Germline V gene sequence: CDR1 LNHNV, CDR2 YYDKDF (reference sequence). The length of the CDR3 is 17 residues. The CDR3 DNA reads TGTGCCACCAGCAGAGATGGGGCCGGGAGGGGCACAGATACGCAGTATTTT. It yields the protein CATSRDGAGRGTDTQYF.

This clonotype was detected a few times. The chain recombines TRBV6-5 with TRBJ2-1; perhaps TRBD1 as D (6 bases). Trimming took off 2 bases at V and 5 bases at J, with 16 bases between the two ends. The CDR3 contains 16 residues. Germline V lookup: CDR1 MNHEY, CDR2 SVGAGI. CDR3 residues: CASSYKRTAMDNEQFF. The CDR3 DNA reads TGTGCCAGCAGTTACAAGAGGACAGCGATGGACAATGAGCAGTTCTTC.

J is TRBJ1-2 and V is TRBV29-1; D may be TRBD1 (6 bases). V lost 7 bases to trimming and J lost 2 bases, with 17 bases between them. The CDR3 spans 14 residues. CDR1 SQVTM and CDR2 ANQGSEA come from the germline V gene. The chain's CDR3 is CSARQDDLNYGYTF. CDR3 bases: TGCAGCGCTCGACAGGACGACCTCAACTATGGCTACACCTTC.

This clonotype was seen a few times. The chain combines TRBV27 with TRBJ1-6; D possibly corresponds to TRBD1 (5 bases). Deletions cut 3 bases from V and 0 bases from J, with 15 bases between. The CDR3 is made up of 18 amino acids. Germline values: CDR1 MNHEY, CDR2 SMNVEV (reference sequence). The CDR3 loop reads CASSFIQGSSSYNSPLHF. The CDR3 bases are TGTGCCAGCAGTTTTATCCAGGGCTCGAGCTCCTATAATTCACCCCTCCACTTT.

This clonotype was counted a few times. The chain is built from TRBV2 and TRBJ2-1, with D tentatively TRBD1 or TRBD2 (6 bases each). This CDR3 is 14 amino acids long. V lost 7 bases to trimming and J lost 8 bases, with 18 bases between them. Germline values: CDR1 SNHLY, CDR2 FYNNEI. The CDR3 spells CASTTEGGQYEQFF. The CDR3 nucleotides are TGTGCCAGCACCACAGAGGGGGGCCAATATGAGCAGTTCTTC.

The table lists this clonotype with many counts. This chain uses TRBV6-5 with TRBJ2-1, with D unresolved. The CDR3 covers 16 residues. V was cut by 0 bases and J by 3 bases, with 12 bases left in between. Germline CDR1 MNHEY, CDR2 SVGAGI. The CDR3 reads CASSYSKSSGYNEQFF. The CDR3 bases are TGTGCCAGCAGTTACTCGAAGTCCTCGGGCTACAATGAGCAGTTCTTC.

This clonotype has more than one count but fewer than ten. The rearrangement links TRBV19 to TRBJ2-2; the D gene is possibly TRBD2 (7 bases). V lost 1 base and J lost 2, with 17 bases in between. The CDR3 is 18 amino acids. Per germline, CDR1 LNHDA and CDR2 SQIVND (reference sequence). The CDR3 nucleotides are TGTGCCAGTAGTATAGGGGGGGGCAGAACGACTAACACCGGGGAGCTGTTTTTT. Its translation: CASSIGGGRTTNTGELFF.

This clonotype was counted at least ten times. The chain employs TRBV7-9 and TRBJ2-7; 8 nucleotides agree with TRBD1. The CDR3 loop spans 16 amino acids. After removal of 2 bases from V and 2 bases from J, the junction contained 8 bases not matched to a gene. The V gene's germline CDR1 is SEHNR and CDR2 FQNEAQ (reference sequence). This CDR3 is CASSLKGTGGTYEQYF. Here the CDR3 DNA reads TGTGCCAGCAGCTTAAAAGGGACAGGTGGAACCTACGAGCAGTACTTC.

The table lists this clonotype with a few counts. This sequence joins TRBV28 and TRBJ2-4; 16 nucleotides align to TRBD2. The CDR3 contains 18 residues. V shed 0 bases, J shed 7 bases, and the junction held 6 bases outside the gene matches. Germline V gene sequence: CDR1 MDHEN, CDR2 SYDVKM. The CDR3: CASSLWGTSGGAVNIQYF. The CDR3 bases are TGTGCCAGCAGTTTATGGGGGACTAGCGGGGGGGCGGTCAACATTCAGTACTTC.

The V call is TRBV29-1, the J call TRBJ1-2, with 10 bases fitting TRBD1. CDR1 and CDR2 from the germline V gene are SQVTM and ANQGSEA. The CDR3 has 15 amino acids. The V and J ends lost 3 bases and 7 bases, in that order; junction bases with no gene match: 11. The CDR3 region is CSVDVDRTGGSGYTF. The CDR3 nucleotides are TGCAGCGTTGATGTCGATAGGACAGGGGGGAGTGGCTACACCTTC.

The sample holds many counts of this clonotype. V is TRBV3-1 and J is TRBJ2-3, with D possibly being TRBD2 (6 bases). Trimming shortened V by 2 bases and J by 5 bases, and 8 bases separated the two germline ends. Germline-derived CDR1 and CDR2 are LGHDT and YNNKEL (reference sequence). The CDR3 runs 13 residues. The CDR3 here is CASSQLEGDTQYF. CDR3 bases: TGTGCCAGCAGCCAACTGGAGGGAGATACGCAGTATTTT.

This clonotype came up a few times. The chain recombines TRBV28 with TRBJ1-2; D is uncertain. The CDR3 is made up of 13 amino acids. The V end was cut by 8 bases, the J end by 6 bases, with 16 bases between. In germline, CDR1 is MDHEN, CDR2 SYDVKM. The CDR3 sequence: CASGRSEGDGYTF. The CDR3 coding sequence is TGTGCCAGCGGTCGGTCTGAGGGAGATGGCTACACCTTC.

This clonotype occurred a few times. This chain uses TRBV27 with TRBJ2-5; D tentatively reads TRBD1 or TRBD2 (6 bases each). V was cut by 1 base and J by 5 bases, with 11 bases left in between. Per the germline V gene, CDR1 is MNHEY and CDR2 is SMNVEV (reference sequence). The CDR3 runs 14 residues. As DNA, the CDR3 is TGTGCCAGCAGTTTATTTGGGGGGCTGGAGACCCAGTACTTC. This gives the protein CASSLFGGLETQYF.

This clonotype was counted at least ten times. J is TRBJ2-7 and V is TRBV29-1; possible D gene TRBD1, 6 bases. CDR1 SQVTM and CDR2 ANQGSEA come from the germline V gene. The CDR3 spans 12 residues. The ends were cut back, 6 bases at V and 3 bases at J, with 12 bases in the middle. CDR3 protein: CSVTYRVYEQYF. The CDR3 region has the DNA TGCAGCGTGACCTACAGGGTCTACGAGCAGTACTTC.

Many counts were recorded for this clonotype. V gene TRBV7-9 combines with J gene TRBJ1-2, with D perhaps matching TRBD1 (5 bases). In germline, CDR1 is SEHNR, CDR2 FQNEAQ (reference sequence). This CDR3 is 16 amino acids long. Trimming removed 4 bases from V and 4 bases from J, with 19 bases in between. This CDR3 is CASSSLTGTAGYGYTF. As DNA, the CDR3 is TGTGCCAGCAGCTCCCTAACCGGGACGGCGGGCTATGGCTACACCTTC.

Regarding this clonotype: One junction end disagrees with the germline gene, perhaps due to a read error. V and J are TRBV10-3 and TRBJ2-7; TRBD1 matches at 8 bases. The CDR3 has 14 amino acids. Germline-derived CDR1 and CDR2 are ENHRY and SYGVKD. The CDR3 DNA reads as TGTGCCATCAGGGTGACAGGGGAGTCCTACGAGCTGTACTTC. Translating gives CAIRVTGESYELYF.

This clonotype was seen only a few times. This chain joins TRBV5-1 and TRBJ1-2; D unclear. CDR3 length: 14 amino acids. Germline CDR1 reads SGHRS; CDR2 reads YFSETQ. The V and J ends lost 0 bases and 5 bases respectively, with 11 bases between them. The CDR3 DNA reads TGCGCCAGCAGCTTGGAATCGAGGCTTTATGGCTACACCTTC. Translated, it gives CASSLESRLYGYTF.

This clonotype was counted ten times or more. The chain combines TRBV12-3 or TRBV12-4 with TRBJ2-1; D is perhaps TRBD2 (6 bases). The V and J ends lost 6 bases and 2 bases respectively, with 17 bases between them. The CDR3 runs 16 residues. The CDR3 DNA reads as TGTGCCAGCAGCCCAGGGACGCGGGGCCCCTACAATGAGCAGTTCTTC. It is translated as CASSPGTRGPYNEQFF.

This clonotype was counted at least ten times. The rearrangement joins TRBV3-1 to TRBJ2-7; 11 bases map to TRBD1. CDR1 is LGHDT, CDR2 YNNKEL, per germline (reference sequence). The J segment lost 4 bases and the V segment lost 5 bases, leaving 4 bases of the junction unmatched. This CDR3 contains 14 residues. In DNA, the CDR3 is TGTGCCAGCAGCAACGGACAGGGGGCGTACGAGCAGTACTTC. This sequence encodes CASSNGQGAYEQYF.

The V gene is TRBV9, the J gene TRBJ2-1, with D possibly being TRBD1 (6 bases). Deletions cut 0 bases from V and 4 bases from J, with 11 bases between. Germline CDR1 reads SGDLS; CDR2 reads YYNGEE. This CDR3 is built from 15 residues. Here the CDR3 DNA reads TGTGCCAGCAGCGTAGAGGGGGAAGGATACAATGAGCAGTTCTTC. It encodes CASSVEGEGYNEQFF.

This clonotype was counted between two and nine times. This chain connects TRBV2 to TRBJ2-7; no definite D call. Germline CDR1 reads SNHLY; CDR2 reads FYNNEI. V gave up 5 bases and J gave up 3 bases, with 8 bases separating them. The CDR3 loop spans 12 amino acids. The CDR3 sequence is CASSISGYEQYF. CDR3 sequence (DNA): TGTGCCAGCAGTATATCGGGCTACGAGCAGTACTTC.